The 16 T cell receptor beta chains reported below all come from one sample, sequenced in a study of CD8 T cells in Susac syndrome (dated by TCRdb to between 2018 and 2021). The library was made by the immunoSEQ multiplex PCR assay. RNA was extracted using the RNeasy kit, and roughly 0.5 to 1 microgram was reverse transcribed with random hexamers. TCRdb reran the public reads through fastp at Q25 and MiXCR, keeping productive beta chains. All rows with the same CDR3 protein become a single entry with the most common DNA and genes. Present in this sample are about 80,000 distinct CDR3 sequences, around 94% of which were seen just once. The top ten clones comprise about 0.27% of the sample. Sequencing was performed on CD8+ T cells from PBMCs. The receptors stem from a human donor in good health.

This chain connects TRBV20-1 to TRBJ2-5; no clear D. There are 13 residues in the CDR3. Trimming cost V 0 bases and J 4 bases, with 9 bases left between them. Germline V CDR1 and CDR2: DFQATT, SNEGSKA (reference sequence). The CDR3 is CSARDRVGETQYF. CDR3 coding DNA: TGCAGTGCTAGAGATAGGGTTGGAGAGACCCAGTACTTC.

V is TRBV14 and J is TRBJ1-2; D not certain. The CDR3 is 13 residues long. Trimming pared 1 base from V and 9 bases from J, leaving 12 bases between. Germline values: CDR1 SGHDN, CDR2 FVKESK. CDR3 residues: CASSQAQSGSYTF. The CDR3 DNA reads TGTGCCAGCAGCCAAGCCCAGTCGGGAAGCTACACCTTC.

The chain has TRBV12-3 or TRBV12-4 and TRBJ1-2, with no clear D. The V end lost 1 base, the J end lost 4 bases, and 16 bases lay between the germline ends. The CDR3 runs to 16 residues. The CDR3 nucleotides are TGTGCCAGCAGTTTAGTAAGACGCCGAATTCTCTATGGCTACACCTTC. Translation: CASSLVRRRILYGYTF.

V usage is TRBV20-1 and J usage is TRBJ2-1; D possibly corresponds to TRBD2 (5 bases). Germline loops: CDR1 DFQATT, CDR2 SNEGSKA (reference sequence). V was pared by 0 bases and J by 2 bases, with 8 bases between. The CDR3 runs 14 residues. In DNA form, the CDR3 reads TGCAGTGCTAGAGATCTCGGGGCCTACAATGAGCAGTTCTTC. It specifies CSARDLGAYNEQFF.

This clonotype showed up just once. V is TRBV7-9 and J is TRBJ1-6, with 7 bases fitting TRBD1. Per germline, CDR1 SEHNR and CDR2 FQNEAQ (reference sequence). This CDR3 is 15 amino acids long. Unmatched junction bases numbered 11, after V lost 5 bases and J lost 10 bases. CDR3 in DNA: TGTGCCAGCAGCATGTTAGGGGGCGCGGGATCACCCCTCCACTTT. Translated, it gives CASSMLGGAGSPLHF.

V and J are TRBV27 and TRBJ1-1; the D is unclear. The CDR3 is 14 residues long. Trimming removed 4 bases from V and 5 bases from J, with 14 bases in between. Germline CDR1 is MNHEY and CDR2 is SMNVEV (reference sequence). The CDR3 bases are TGTGCCAGCAGTTATTCCTTCTCGACTACTGAAGCTTTCTTT. Amino acid sequence: CASSYSFSTTEAFF.

This chain connects TRBV18 to TRBJ1-4, with a weak D call TRBD1 (5 bases). The CDR3 consists of 17 residues. Trimming stripped 3 bases from V and 0 bases from J, with 14 bases between. Germline values: CDR1 KGHSH, CDR2 LQKENI. Here the CDR3 DNA reads TGTGCCAGCTCACCTAATCCCGGGGGAGCAACTAATGAAAAACTGTTTTTT. Protein: CASSPNPGGATNEKLFF.

This clonotype was observed a single time. The chain recombines TRBV15 with TRBJ2-7, with 9 bases that match TRBD1. J lost 1 base, V lost 3 bases, and 10 bases had no gene match. Looked up from germline, CDR1 is LNHNV and CDR2 is YYDKDF (reference sequence). The CDR3 has 17 residues. The CDR3 DNA follows: TGTGCCACCAGCAGGGAACATCCGGGACAGGGTTCCTACGAGCAGTACTTC. Protein product: CATSREHPGQGSYEQYF.

The genes are TRBV29-1 and TRBJ2-7; D remains unclear. CDR1 is SQVTM, CDR2 ANQGSEA, per germline. V dropped 7 bases and J dropped 2 bases, with 9 bases sitting between them. This CDR3 spans 11 amino acids. Here the CDR3 reads CSGRPAYEQYV. The CDR3 DNA reads TGCAGCGGGCGCCCGGCCTACGAGCAGTACGTC.

V usage is TRBV5-6 and J usage is TRBJ2-3; 8 bases agree with TRBD2. The CDR3 runs 15 residues. V dropped 4 bases and J dropped 2; count of bases not matched to a gene: 6. CDR1 is SGHDT and CDR2 is YYEEEE in the germline V gene. The CDR3 here is CASSKLAGTTDTQYF. As DNA, the CDR3 is TGTGCCAGCAGCAAGTTAGCGGGGACCACAGATACGCAGTATTTT.

V is TRBV12-3 or TRBV12-4 and J is TRBJ2-7; 8 bases agree with TRBD2. This CDR3 contains 13 residues. Here the CDR3 reads CASSLAGKYEQYV. The CDR3 nucleotides are TGTGCCAGCAGCTTAGCGGGAAAATACGAGCAGTACGTC.

The J gene is TRBJ1-1, the V gene TRBV20-1; tentative D call: TRBD1 (6 bases). V dropped 1 base and J dropped 8 bases, with 14 bases sitting between them. Germline values: CDR1 DFQATT, CDR2 SNEGSKA (reference sequence). The length of the CDR3 is 13 residues. CDR3 region: CSARVRGTPEAFF. In DNA, the CDR3 is TGCAGTGCTAGAGTTAGGGGGACACCCGAAGCTTTCTTT.

This rearrangement joins TRBV7-9 to TRBJ2-1; TRBD1 aligns across 7 bases. CDR1 and CDR2 from the germline V gene are SEHNR and FQNEAQ (reference sequence). The CDR3 has 14 amino acids. V trimming: 4 bases; J trimming: 7 bases; junction bases outside the gene matches: 7. The DNA for the CDR3 is TGTGCCAGCAGCTCAGGGGACAGTCCTAATGAGCAGTTCTTC. It encodes CASSSGDSPNEQFF.

The chain joins TRBV7-8 to TRBJ2-7; the match to TRBD2 covers 10 bases. The CDR3 totals 15 residues. Germline-derived CDR1 and CDR2 are SGHVS and FQNEAQ. V lost 3 bases, J lost 6 bases, and 8 bases stayed unmatched. CDR3 in amino acids: CASSFLAGVMLEQYV. CDR3 in DNA: TGTGCCAGCAGCTTCCTAGCGGGAGTCATGCTCGAGCAGTACGTC.

The rearrangement links TRBV29-1 to TRBJ2-2; D gene ambiguous. CDR1 is SQVTM, CDR2 ANQGSEA, per germline. V lost 2 bases and J lost 6, with 10 bases in between. The CDR3 covers 13 residues. As DNA, the CDR3 is TGCAGCGTTGAACGAAGGGTTCCCGGGGAGCTGTTTTTT. Encoded protein: CSVERRVPGELFF.

The chain joins TRBV27 to TRBJ1-2, with a weak D call TRBD1 (5 bases). This CDR3 region has 14 residues. From germline, CDR1 is MNHEY and CDR2 SMNVEV (reference sequence). Trimming removed 5 bases at V and 0 bases at J, with 10 bases between. The DNA for the CDR3 is TGTGCCAGCAGTGTTTCGACAGCTAACTATGGCTACACCTTC. Its protein product is CASSVSTANYGYTF.